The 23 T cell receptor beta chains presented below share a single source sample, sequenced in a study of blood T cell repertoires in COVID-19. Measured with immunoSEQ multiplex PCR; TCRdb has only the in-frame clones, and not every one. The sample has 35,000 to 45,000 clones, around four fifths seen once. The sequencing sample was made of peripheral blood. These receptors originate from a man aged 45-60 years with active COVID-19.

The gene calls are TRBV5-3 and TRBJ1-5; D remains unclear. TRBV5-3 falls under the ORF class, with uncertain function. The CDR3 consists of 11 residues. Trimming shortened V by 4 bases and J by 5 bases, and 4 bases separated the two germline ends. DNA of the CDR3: TGTGCCAGAAGCCCAGATCAGCCCCAGCATTTT. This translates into CARSPDQPQHF.

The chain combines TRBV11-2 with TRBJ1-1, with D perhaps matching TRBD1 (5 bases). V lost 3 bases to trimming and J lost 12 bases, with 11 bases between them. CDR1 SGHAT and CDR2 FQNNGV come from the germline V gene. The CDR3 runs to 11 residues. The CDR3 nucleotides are TGTGCCAGCAGCTTCGCAGGGATAACTTTCTTT. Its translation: CASSFAGITFF.

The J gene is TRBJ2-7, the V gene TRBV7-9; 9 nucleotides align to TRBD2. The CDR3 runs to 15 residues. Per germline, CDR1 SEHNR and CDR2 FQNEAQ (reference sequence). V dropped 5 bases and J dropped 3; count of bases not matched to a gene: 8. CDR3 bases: TGTGCCAGCAGCGAGAGAGGGACTAGCATCTACGAGCAGTACTTC. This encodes CASSERGTSIYEQYF.

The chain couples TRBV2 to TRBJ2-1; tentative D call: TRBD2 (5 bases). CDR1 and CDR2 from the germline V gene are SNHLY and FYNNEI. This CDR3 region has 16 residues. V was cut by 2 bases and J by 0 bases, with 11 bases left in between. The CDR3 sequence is CASSEPLGGSYNEQFF. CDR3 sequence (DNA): TGTGCCAGCAGTGAACCCCTAGGAGGCTCCTACAATGAGCAGTTCTTC.

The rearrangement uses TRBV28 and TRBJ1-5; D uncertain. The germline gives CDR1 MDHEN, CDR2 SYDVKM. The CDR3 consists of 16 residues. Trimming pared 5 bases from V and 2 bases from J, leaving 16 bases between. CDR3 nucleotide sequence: TGTGCCAGCAGTCCTATTGTTAACTCGGGCAATCAGCCCCAGCATTTT. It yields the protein CASSPIVNSGNQPQHF. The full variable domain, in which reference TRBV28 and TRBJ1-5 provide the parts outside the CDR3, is DVKVTQSSRYLVKRTGEKVFLECVQDMDHENMFWYRQDPGLGLRLIYFSYDVKMKEKGDIPEGYSVSREKKERFSLILESASTNQTSMYLCASSPIVNSGNQPQHFGDGTRLSIL.

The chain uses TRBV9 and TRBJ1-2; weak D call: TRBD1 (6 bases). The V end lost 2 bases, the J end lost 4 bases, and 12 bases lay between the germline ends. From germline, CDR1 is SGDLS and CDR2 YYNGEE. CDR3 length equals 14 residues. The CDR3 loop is CASSVPDRSYGYTF. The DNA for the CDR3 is TGTGCCAGCAGCGTCCCGGACAGAAGCTATGGCTACACCTTC.

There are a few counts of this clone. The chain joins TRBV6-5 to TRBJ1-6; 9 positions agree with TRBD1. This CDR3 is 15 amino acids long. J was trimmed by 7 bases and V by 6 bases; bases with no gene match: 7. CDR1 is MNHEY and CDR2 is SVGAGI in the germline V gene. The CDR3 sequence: CASRNPGQGNSPLHF. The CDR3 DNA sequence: TGTGCCAGCAGGAACCCGGGACAGGGCAATTCACCCCTCCACTTT.

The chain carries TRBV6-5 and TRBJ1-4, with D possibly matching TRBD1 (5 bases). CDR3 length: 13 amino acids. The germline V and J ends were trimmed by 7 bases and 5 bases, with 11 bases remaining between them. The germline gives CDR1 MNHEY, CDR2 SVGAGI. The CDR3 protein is CASKTTVNEKLFF. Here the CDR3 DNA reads TGTGCCAGCAAGACGACAGTGAATGAAAAACTGTTTTTT.

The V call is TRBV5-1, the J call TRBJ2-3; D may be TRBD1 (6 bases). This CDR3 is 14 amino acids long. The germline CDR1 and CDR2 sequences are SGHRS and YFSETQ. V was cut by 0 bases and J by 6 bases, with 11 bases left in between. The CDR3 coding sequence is TGCGCCAGCAGCTTGGCAGGGGCCCGTGATACGCAGTATTTT. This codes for CASSLAGARDTQYF.

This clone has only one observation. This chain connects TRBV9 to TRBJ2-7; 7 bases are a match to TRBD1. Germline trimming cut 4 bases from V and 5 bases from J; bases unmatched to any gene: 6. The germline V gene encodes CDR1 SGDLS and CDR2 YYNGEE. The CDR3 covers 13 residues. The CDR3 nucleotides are TGTGCCAGCAGCAACACAGGGGACCACGAGCAGTACTTC. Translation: CASSNTGDHEQYF.

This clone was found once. This CDR3 reads CASTSGGLLDEQYF. The CDR3 DNA follows: TGTGCCAGCACCTCGGGAGGCCTCCTCGACGAGCAGTACTTC. The V and J genes are TRBV5-4 and TRBJ2-7, with TRBD2 matching 7 bases. Germline CDR1 SGHNT, CDR2 YYREEE (reference sequence). This CDR3 has 14 amino acids. Trimming cost V 6 bases and J 5 bases; bases outside gene matches: 11.

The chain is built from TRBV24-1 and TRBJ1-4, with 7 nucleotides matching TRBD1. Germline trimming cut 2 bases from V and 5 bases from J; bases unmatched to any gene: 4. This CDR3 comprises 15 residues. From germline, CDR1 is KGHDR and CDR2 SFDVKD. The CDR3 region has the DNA TGTGCCACCAGTGATTCGGGACAGCAGAATGAAAAACTGTTTTTT. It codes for CATSDSGQQNEKLFF.

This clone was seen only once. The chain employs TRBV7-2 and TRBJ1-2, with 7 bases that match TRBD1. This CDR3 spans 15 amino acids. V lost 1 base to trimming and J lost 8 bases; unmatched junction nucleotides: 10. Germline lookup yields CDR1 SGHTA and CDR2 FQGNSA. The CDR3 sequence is CASSLEDYRGTGYTF. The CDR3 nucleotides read TGTGCCAGCAGCTTAGAGGATTACAGGGGTACGGGCTACACCTTC.

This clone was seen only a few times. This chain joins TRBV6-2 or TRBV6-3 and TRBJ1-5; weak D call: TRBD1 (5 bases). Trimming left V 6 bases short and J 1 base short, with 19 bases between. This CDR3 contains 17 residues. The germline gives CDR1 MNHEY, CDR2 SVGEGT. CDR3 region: CASSSYQGPTSNQPQHF. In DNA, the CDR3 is TGTGCCAGCAGCTCATATCAGGGCCCTACCAGCAATCAGCCCCAGCATTTT.

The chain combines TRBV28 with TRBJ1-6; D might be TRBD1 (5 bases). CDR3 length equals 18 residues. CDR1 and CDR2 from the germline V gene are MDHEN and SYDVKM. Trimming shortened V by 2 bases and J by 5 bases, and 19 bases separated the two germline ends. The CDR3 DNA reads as TGTGCCAGCAGTTTACCCGGACAAAAAGCCGAAAATAATTCACCCCTCCACTTT. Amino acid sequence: CASSLPGQKAENNSPLHF.

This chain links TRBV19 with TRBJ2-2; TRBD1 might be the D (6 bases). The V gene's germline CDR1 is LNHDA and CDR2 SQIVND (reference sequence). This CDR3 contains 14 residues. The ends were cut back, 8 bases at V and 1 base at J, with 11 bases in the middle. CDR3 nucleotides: TGTGCCAGTTGGGGGACATGGAACACCGGGGAGCTGTTTTTT. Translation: CASWGTWNTGELFF. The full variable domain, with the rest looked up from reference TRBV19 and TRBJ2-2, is DGGITQSPKYLFRKEGQNVTLSCEQNLNHDAMYWYRQDPGQGLRLIYYSQIVNDFQKGDIAEGYSVSREKKESFPLTVTSAQKNPTAFYLCASWGTWNTGELFFGEGSRLTVL.

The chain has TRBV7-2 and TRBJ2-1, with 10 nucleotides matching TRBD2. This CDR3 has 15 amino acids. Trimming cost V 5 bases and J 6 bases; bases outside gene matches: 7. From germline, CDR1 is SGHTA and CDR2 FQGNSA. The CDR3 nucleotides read TGTGCCAGCAGCCTGAGGGGACTAGCGTTCAATGAGCAGTTCTTC. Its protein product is CASSLRGLAFNEQFF.

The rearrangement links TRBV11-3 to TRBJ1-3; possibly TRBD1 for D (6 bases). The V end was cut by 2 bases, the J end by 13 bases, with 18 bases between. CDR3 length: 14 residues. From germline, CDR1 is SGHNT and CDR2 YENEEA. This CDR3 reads CASSLYSDGQGIYF. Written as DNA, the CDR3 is TGTGCCAGCAGCTTATATTCCGATGGGCAGGGGATATATTTT.

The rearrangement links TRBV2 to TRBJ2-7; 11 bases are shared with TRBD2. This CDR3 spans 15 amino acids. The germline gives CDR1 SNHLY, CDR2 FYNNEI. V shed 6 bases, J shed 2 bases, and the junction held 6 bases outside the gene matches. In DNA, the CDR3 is TGTGCCAGCAGAACCGGGACTAGCGGCACCTACGAGCAGTACTTC. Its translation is CASRTGTSGTYEQYF.

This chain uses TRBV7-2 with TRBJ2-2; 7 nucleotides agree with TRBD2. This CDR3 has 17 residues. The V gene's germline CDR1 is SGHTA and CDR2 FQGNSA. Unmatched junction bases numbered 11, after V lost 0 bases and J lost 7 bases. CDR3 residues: CASSLAYSGAVGGELFF. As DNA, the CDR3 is TGTGCCAGCAGCTTAGCGTACAGCGGGGCCGTGGGCGGGGAGCTGTTTTTT.

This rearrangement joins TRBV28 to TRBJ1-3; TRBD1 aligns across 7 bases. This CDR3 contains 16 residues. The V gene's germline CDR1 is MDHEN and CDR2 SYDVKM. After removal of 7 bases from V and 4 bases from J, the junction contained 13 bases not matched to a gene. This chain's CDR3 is CASNSNGETGGNTIYF. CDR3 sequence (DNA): TGTGCCAGCAACTCCAACGGGGAGACAGGGGGAAACACCATATATTTT.

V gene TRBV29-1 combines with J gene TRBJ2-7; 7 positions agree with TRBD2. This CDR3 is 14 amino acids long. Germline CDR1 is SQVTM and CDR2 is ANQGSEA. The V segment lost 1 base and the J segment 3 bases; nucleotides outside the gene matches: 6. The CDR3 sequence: CSVEGVGGIYEQYF. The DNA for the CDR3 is TGCAGCGTTGAAGGGGTCGGGGGGATCTACGAGCAGTACTTC.

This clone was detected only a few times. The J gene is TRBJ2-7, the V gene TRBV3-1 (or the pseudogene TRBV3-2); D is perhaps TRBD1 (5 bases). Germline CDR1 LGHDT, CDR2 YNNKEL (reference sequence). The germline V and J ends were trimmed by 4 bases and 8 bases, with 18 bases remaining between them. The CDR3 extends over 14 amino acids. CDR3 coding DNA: TGTGCCAGCAGCCCTTCATGGGGCCGATCACAGCAGTACTTC. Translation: CASSPSWGRSQQYF.